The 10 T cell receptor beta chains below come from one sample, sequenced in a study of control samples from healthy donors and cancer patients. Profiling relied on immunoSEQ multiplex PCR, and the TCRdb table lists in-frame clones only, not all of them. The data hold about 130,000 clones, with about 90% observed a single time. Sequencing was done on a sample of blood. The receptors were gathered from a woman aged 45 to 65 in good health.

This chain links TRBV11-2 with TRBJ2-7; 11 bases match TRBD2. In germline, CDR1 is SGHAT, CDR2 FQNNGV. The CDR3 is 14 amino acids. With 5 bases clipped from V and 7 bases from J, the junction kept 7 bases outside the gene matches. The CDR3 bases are TGTGCCAGCAGCCAGACTAGCGGGGCCTTTGAGCAGTACTTC. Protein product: CASSQTSGAFEQYF.

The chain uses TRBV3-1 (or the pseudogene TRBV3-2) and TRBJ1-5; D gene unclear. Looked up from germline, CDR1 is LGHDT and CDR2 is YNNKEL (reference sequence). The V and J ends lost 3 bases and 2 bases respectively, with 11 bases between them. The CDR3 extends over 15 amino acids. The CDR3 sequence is CASSQGITGNQPQHF. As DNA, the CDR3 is TGTGCCAGCAGCCAGGGGATTACCGGCAATCAGCCCCAGCATTTT.

The CDR3 nucleotides are TGTGCCAGCAGTTACTCTTATAAACGGAGGGACACTGAAGCTTTCTTT. Amino acids: CASSYSYKRRDTEAFF. The rearrangement links TRBV6-5 to TRBJ1-1; D ambiguous. Germline V gene sequence: CDR1 MNHEY, CDR2 SVGAGI. V was cut by 0 bases and J by 3 bases, with 14 bases left in between. This CDR3 spans 16 amino acids.

As DNA, the CDR3 is TGTGCCAGCAGTTCGGGACAGGGTCACCATTTT. Translating gives CASSSGQGHHF. The chain joins TRBV6-2 or TRBV6-3 to TRBJ1-5; 9 bases map to TRBD1. The V segment lost 4 bases and the J segment 16 bases; nucleotides outside the gene matches: 5. The germline CDR1 and CDR2 sequences are MNHEY and SVGEGT. This CDR3 contains 11 residues.

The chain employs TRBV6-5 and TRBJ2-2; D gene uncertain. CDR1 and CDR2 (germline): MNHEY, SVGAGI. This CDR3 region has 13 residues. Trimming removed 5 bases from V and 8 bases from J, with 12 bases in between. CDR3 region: CASSPRYLGELFF. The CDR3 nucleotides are TGTGCCAGCAGTCCCCGATATCTGGGGGAGCTGTTTTTT.

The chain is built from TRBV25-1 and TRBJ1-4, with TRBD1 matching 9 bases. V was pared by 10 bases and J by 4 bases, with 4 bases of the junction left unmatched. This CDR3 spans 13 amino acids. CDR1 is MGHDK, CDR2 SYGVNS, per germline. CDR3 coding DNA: TGTGCCACCCGGGACAGGGTTAATGAAAAACTGTTTTTT. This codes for CATRDRVNEKLFF.

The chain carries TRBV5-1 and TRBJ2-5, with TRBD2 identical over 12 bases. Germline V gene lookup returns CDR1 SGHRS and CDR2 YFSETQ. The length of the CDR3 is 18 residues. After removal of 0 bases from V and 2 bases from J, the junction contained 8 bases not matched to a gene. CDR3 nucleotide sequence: TGCGCCAGCAGCTTGGGGCTAGCGGGAGGGCCAGGTCAAGAGACCCAGTACTTC. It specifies CASSLGLAGGPGQETQYF.

The CDR3: CASSLLQGNSPLHF. The CDR3 DNA reads TGTGCCAGCAGCTTGCTGCAGGGTAATTCACCCCTCCACTTT. V is TRBV5-6 and J is TRBJ1-6, with a weak D call TRBD1 (5 bases). The V and J ends lost 1 base and 6 bases respectively, with 8 bases between them. Germline CDR1 SGHDT, CDR2 YYEEEE. The CDR3 consists of 14 residues.

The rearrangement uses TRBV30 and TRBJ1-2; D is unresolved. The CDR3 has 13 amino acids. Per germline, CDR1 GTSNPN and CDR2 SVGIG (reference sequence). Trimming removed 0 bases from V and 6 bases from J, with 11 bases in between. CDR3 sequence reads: CAWSVTGPDGYTF. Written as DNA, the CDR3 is TGTGCCTGGAGTGTAACCGGGCCAGATGGCTACACCTTC.

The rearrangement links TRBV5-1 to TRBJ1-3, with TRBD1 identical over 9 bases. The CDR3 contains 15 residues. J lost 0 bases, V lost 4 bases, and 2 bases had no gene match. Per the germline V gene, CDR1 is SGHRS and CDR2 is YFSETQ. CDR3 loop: CASSTTGGSGNTIYF. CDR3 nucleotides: TGCGCCAGCAGCACGACAGGGGGCTCTGGAAACACCATATATTTT.